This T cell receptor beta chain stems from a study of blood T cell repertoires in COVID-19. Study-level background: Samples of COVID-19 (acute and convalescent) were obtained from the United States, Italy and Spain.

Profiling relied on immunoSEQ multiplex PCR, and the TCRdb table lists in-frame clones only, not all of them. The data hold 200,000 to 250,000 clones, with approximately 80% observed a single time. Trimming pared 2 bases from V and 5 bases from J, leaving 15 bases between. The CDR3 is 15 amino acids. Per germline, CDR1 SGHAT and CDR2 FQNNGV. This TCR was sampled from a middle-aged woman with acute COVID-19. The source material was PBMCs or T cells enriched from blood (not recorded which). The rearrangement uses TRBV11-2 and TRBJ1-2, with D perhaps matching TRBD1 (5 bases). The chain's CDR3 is CASSLKPGGEYGYTF. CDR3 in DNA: TGTGCCAGCAGCTTAAAACCTGGGGGGGAGTATGGCTACACCTTC.